This TCR beta chain was sequenced for a study of molecular identifiers for immune sequencing clone quantification. TCRdb passed the PCR reads through MiXCR, listing each CDR3 protein once. Here the sample spans 20,000 or so distinct CDR3 sequences, 21% being singletons. This CDR3 contains 15 residues. The junction had 4 bases not matched to a gene; V was cut back by 5 bases and J by 3 bases. In this sample, this clonotype is medium-sized. The V call is TRBV12-3 or TRBV12-4, the J call TRBJ2-2, with 9 bases lining up with TRBD2. Material: naive CD8+ T cells from blood, with Jurkat cell RNA spiked in. The subset is: FACS-sorted CD8+CD4-CCR7+CD45RA+ naive T cells. This sequence was found in a human donor in good health. Some libraries in this study had Jurkat cell RNA spiked in. CDR3 loop: CASSGLAGYTGELFF. As DNA, the CDR3 is TGTGCCAGCAGTGGTCTAGCGGGATACACCGGGGAGCTGTTTTTT.